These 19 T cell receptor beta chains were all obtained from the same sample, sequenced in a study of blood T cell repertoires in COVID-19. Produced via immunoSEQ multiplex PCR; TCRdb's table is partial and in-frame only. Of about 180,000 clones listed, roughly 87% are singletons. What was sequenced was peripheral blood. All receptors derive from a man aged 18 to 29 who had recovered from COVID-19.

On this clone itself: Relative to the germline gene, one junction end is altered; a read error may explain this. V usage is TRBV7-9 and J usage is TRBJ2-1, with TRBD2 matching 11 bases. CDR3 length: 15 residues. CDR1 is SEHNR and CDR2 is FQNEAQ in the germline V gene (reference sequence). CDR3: CASSLAGGTYNEQFF. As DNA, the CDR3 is TGTGCCAGCAGCCTAGCGGGAGGCACGTACAATGAGCAGTTCTTC.

CDR3 in DNA: TGTGCCAGCTCCCACCGGGACTCCAACTCCTACGAGCAGTACTTC. Protein product: CASSHRDSNSYEQYF. The chain has TRBV18 and TRBJ2-7; tentative D call: TRBD2 (6 bases). Trimming stripped 6 bases from V and 0 bases from J, with 15 bases between. From germline, CDR1 is KGHSH and CDR2 LQKENI. The CDR3 contains 15 residues.

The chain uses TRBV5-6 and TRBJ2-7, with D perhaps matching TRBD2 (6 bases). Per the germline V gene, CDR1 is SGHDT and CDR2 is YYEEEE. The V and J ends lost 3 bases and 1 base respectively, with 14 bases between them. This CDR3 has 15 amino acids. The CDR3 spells CASSSGTLGSYEQYF. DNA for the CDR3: TGTGCCAGCAGCTCCGGGACTCTGGGTTCCTACGAGCAGTACTTC.

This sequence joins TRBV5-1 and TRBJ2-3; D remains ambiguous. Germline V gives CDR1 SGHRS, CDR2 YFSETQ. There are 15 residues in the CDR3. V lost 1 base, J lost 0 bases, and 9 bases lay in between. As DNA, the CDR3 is TGCGCCAGCAGCTTGAATACAGCTAGCACAGATACGCAGTATTTT. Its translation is CASSLNTASTDTQYF. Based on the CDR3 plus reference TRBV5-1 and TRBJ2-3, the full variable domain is KAGVTQTPRYLIKTRGQQVTLSCSPISGHRSVSWYQQTPGQGLQFLFEYFSETQRNKGNFPGRFSGRQFSNSRSEMNVSTLELGDSALYLCASSLNTASTDTQYFGPGTRLTVL.

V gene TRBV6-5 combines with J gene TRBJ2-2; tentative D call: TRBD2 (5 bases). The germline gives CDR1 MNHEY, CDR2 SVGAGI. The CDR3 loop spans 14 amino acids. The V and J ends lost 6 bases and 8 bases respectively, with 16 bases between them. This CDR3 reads CASRVGLVAGELFF. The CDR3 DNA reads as TGTGCCAGCAGGGTTGGACTGGTCGCTGGGGAGCTGTTTTTT.

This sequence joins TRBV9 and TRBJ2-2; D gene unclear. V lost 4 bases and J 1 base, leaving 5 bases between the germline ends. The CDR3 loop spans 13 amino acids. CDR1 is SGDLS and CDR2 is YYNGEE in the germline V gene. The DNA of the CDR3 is TGTGCCAGCAGCCCCTTGAACACCGGGGAGCTGTTTTTT. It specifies CASSPLNTGELFF. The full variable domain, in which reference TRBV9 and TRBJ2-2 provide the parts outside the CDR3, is DSGVTQTPKHLITATGQRVTLRCSPRSGDLSVYWYQQSLDQGLQFLIQYYNGEERAKGNILERFSAQQFPDLHSELNLSSLELGDSALYFCASSPLNTGELFFGEGSRLTVL.

Written as DNA, the CDR3 is TGTGCCATCAACCCCAGCGGGAGTAACACAGATACGCAGTATTTT. Its protein product is CAINPSGSNTDTQYF. The chain joins TRBV10-3 to TRBJ2-3, with 8 bases lining up with TRBD2. The CDR3 length is 15 residues. The germline CDR1 and CDR2 sequences are ENHRY and SYGVKD. Losses at the gene ends were 7 bases for V and 2 bases for J; bases not matched to a gene: 8.

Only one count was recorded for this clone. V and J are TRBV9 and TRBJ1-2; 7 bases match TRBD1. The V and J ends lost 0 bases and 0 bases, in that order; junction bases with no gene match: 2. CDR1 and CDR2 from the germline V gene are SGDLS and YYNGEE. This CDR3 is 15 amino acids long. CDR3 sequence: CASSVGDSTNYGYTF. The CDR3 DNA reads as TGTGCCAGCAGCGTAGGGGACAGTACTAACTATGGCTACACCTTC.

Written as DNA, the CDR3 is TGTGCCAGCAGCGCCCGCGGGGGCTCACCCCTCCACTTT. Amino acids: CASSARGGSPLHF. This sequence joins TRBV28 and TRBJ1-6, with D perhaps matching TRBD1 (6 bases). The germline gives CDR1 MDHEN, CDR2 SYDVKM. Trimming shortened V by 6 bases and J by 10 bases, and 13 bases separated the two germline ends. The CDR3 extends over 13 amino acids.

In DNA form, the CDR3 reads TGCGCCAGCAGCCAAGATCTGGGGACAGACACTGAAGCTTTCTTT. Translation gives CASSQDLGTDTEAFF. The chain recombines TRBV4-3 with TRBJ1-1; 7 bases fit TRBD1. From germline, CDR1 is LGHNA and CDR2 YSLEER. There are 15 residues in the CDR3. With V trimmed by 0 bases and J by 3 bases, 4 bases remained unmatched.

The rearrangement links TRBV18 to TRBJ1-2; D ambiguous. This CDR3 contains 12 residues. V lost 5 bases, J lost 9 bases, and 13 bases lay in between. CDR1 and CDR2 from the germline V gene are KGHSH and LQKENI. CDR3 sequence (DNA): TGTGCCAGCTCAGAAGGATCGGGAAGCTACACCTTC. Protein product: CASSEGSGSYTF.

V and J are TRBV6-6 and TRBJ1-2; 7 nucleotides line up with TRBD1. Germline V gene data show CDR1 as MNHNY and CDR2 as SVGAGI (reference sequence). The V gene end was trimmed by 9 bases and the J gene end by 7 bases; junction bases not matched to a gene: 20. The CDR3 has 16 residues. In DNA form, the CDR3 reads TGTGCCAGTAGCATCCTCCGGGACCACAGGGGAAGTGGCTACACCTTC. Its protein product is CASSILRDHRGSGYTF.

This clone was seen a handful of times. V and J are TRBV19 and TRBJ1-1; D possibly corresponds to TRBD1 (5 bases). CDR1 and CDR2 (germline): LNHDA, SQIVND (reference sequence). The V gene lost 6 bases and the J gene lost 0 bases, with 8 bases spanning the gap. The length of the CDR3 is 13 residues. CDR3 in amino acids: CASSRQLNTEAFF. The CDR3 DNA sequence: TGTGCCAGTAGCCGACAGCTGAACACTGAAGCTTTCTTT. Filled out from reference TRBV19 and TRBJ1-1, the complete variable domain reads DGGITQSPKYLFRKEGQNVTLSCEQNLNHDAMYWYRQDPGQGLRLIYYSQIVNDFQKGDIAEGYSVSREKKESFPLTVTSAQKNPTAFYLCASSRQLNTEAFFGQGTRLTVV.

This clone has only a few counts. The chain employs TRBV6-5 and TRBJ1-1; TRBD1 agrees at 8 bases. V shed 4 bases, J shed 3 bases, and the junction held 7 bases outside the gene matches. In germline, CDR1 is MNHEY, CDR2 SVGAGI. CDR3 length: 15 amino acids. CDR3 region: CASSWTGKADTEAFF. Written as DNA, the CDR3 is TGTGCCAGCAGTTGGACAGGGAAGGCGGACACTGAAGCTTTCTTT.

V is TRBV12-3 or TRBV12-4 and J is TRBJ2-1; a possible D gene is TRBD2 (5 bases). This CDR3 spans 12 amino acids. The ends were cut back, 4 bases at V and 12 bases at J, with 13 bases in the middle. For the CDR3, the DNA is TGTGCCAGCAGTTCGCCACGACTACGGCAGTTCTTC. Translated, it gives CASSSPRLRQFF.

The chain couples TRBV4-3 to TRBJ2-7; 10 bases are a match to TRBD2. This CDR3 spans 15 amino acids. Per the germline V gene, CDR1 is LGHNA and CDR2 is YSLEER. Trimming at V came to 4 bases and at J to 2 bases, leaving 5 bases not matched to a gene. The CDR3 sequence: CASSPGTSAAYEQYF. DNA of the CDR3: TGCGCCAGCAGCCCCGGGACTAGCGCAGCCTACGAGCAGTACTTC.

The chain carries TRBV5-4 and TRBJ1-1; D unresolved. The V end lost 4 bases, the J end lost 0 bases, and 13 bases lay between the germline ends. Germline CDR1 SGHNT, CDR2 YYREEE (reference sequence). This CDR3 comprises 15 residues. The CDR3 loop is CASSPPVAMNTEAFF. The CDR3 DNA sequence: TGTGCCAGCAGCCCGCCGGTCGCCATGAACACTGAAGCTTTCTTT.

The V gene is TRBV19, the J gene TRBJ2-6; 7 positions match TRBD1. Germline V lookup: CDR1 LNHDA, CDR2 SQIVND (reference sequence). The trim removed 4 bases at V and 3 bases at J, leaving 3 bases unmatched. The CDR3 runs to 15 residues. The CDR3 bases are TGTGCCAGTAGTACTACAGGGGTTGGGGCCAACGTCCTGACTTTC. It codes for CASSTTGVGANVLTF.

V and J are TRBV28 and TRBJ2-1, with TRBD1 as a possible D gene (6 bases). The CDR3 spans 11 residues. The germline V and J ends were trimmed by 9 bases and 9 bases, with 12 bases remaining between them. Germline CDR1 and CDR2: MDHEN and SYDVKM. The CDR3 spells CASGGQPEQFF. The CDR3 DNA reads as TGTGCCAGTGGGGGCCAGCCTGAGCAGTTCTTC.